What follows are 21 T cell receptor beta chains derived from one specimen sequenced in a study of cytomegalovirus exposure and HLA in healthy donors. PCR amplification relied on 60 Vbeta primers (plus 13 Jbeta primers). TCRdb's table, derived via immunoSEQ multiplex PCR, lists solely in-frame clones and lacks some. This table holds approximately 37,000 clones. Material for sequencing was PBMCs. Every receptor here comes from a human donor in good health.

The genes are TRBV10-3 and TRBJ1-1; 10 bases map to TRBD1. CDR1 ENHRY and CDR2 SYGVKD come from the germline V gene. The CDR3 consists of 15 residues. After removal of 6 bases from V and 2 bases from J, the junction contained 6 bases not matched to a gene. The CDR3 sequence is CAIRPTGGQNTEAFF. The DNA for the CDR3 is TGTGCCATCAGACCGACAGGGGGCCAAAACACTGAAGCTTTCTTT.

The genes are TRBV27 and TRBJ1-1; unclear D gene. There are 18 residues in the CDR3. The germline V gene has CDR1 MNHEY and CDR2 SMNVEV (reference sequence). V lost 5 bases and J lost 3, with 25 bases in between. The CDR3 loop is CASSLFFNPNSGDTEAFF. For the CDR3, the DNA is TGTGCCAGCAGTCTATTTTTTAACCCCAATTCAGGCGACACTGAAGCTTTCTTT.

The chain employs TRBV27 and TRBJ2-3; 12 nucleotides agree with TRBD2. Germline V gene lookup returns CDR1 MNHEY and CDR2 SMNVEV (reference sequence). The J segment lost 2 bases and the V segment lost 3 bases, leaving 6 bases of the junction unmatched. This CDR3 is 17 amino acids long. Here the CDR3 reads CASSFSGLAGNTDTQYF. CDR3 DNA sequence: TGTGCCAGCAGTTTTTCCGGACTAGCGGGGAACACAGATACGCAGTATTTT.

Remarks on this clone: The junction does not match germline at one end; this may be a read error. V is TRBV30 and J is TRBJ1-1; D ambiguous. From germline, CDR1 is GTSNPN and CDR2 SVGIG (reference sequence). This CDR3 is built from 10 residues. Here the CDR3 DNA reads TGTGCCTGTTGTGTCACTCAAGCTTTCTTT. This translates into CACCVTQAFF.

The rearrangement joins TRBV5-6 to TRBJ1-2; D is perhaps TRBD1 (6 bases). The germline V gene encodes CDR1 SGHDT and CDR2 YYEEEE. The CDR3 spans 17 residues. V was cut by 1 base and J by 7 bases, with 23 bases left in between. The CDR3 sequence: CASSLFTSYRQAFGYTF. The CDR3 coding sequence is TGTGCCAGCAGCTTGTTCACCTCGTACAGACAGGCTTTTGGCTACACCTTC.

This chain connects TRBV5-1 to TRBJ1-4; D not resolved. The germline V and J ends were trimmed by 3 bases and 0 bases, with 9 bases remaining between them. This CDR3 region has 15 residues. Looked up from germline, CDR1 is SGHRS and CDR2 is YFSETQ. The CDR3 nucleotides are TGCGCCAGCAGCTCCGGACTGTCAACTAATGAAAAACTGTTTTTT. It is translated as CASSSGLSTNEKLFF.

The DNA of the CDR3 is TGCGCCAGCAGCCCCCCGTTGGTAGATGAGCAGTTCTTC. Translating it yields CASSPPLVDEQFF. The chain has TRBV4-1 and TRBJ2-1; D gene unclear. The CDR3 contains 13 residues. Germline V gene sequence: CDR1 MGHRA, CDR2 YSYEKL. Trimming left V 4 bases short and J 8 bases short, with 12 bases between.

The V gene is TRBV18, the J gene TRBJ1-3; D unclear. Germline lookup yields CDR1 KGHSH and CDR2 LQKENI. The CDR3 contains 16 residues. V was clipped by 3 bases and J by 0 bases, with 12 bases between them. The CDR3 protein is CASSPSHRDSGNTIYF. The CDR3 region has the DNA TGTGCCAGCTCACCTAGTCACAGAGACTCTGGAAACACCATATATTTT.

The chain couples TRBV28 to TRBJ2-1; 7 bases fit TRBD1. V shed 6 bases and J 4 bases; nucleotides not matched to a gene: 15. Germline lookup yields CDR1 MDHEN and CDR2 SYDVKM. The CDR3 length is 17 residues. CDR3: CASSSHKQGTEYNEQFF. CDR3 DNA: TGTGCCAGCAGCTCCCACAAACAGGGGACAGAATACAATGAGCAGTTCTTC.

The gene calls are TRBV9 and TRBJ2-2; 7 nucleotides align to TRBD1. The CDR3 consists of 16 residues. Germline-derived CDR1 and CDR2 are SGDLS and YYNGEE. J was trimmed by 3 bases and V by 3 bases; bases with no gene match: 8. The DNA of the CDR3 is TGTGCCAGCAGCGGGTCGGACAGGACCTACACCGGGGAGCTGTTTTTT. Protein product: CASSGSDRTYTGELFF.

The chain recombines TRBV18 with TRBJ2-1, with a tentative D call TRBD1 (5 bases). The CDR3 length is 16 residues. Germline CDR1 is KGHSH and CDR2 is LQKENI. V was pared by 2 bases and J by 1 base, with 12 bases between. The CDR3 sequence: CASSPDSPVSYNEQFF. The CDR3 DNA reads TGTGCCAGCTCACCAGACAGTCCGGTTTCCTACAATGAGCAGTTCTTC.

The CDR3 bases are TGTGCCAGCAGTTCGACAGGGGCGGCCTATGGCTACACCTTC. It yields the protein CASSSTGAAYGYTF. The chain is built from TRBV2 and TRBJ1-2, with 8 bases that match TRBD1. Germline V gives CDR1 SNHLY, CDR2 FYNNEI. The CDR3 is 14 amino acids. Trimming took 5 bases from V and 4 from J; bases not matched to a gene: 6.

As concerns this clone: Compared with germline, one end of the junction differs, possibly owing to a read error. At the DNA level, this CDR3 is encoded by other sequences in the same sample as well. CDR3 nucleotides: TGTGCCAGCAGTTACCCCGACAAGGAATCACCCCTACACTTT. Its protein is CASSYPDKESPLHF. This chain joins TRBV6-6 and TRBJ1-6, with unresolved D. Germline V gene lookup returns CDR1 MNHNY and CDR2 SVGAGI (reference sequence). The CDR3 contains 14 residues.

The rearrangement links TRBV7-2 to TRBJ2-7; D is unresolved. The V gene lost 4 bases and the J gene lost 0 bases, with 7 bases spanning the gap. In germline, CDR1 is SGHTA, CDR2 FQGNSA. The CDR3 totals 13 residues. Here the CDR3 reads CASSSRASYEQYF. For the CDR3, the DNA is TGTGCCAGCAGCTCTCGAGCCTCCTACGAGCAGTACTTC.

The chain couples TRBV30 to TRBJ2-7, with a tentative D call TRBD1 (6 bases). Germline assignment: CDR1 GTSNPN and CDR2 SVGIG (reference sequence). V gave up 3 bases and J gave up 5 bases, with 14 bases separating them. This CDR3 spans 13 amino acids. In DNA form, the CDR3 reads TGTGCCTGGAGGCAGGGGAGTACTAACGAGCAGTACTTC. Its translation is CAWRQGSTNEQYF.

The chain recombines TRBV2 with TRBJ1-1; D ambiguous. The V end lost 6 bases, the J end lost 3 bases, and 17 bases lay between the germline ends. The CDR3 runs to 15 residues. CDR1 and CDR2 from the germline V gene are SNHLY and FYNNEI. This CDR3 reads CASRPLERYDTEAFF. The DNA for the CDR3 is TGTGCCAGCAGGCCTCTAGAAAGGTATGACACTGAAGCTTTCTTT. Full variable domain (rest looked up from reference TRBV2 and TRBJ1-1): EPEVTQTPSHQVTQMGQEVILRCVPISNHLYFYWYRQILGQKVEFLVSFYNNEISEKSEIFDDQFSVERPDGSNFTLKIRSTKLEDSAMYFCASRPLERYDTEAFFGQGTRLTVV.

The chain carries TRBV9 and TRBJ2-7; the match to TRBD1 covers 10 bases. V dropped 0 bases and J dropped 3; count of bases not matched to a gene: 0. This CDR3 comprises 14 residues. The V gene's germline CDR1 is SGDLS and CDR2 YYNGEE. As DNA, the CDR3 is TGTGCCAGCAGCGTAGGGGACAGGGGCTACGAGCAGTACTTC. Protein product: CASSVGDRGYEQYF.

The chain combines TRBV4-1 with TRBJ2-5; 8 bases agree with TRBD2. The tail of the sequence fits TRBJ2-7 better, so the J call may be wrong. The CDR3 is 14 residues long. Germline V gives CDR1 MGHRA, CDR2 YSYEKL. Here the CDR3 DNA reads TGCGCCAGCAGCCCTTCTAGCGGGCCCTACGAGCAGTACTTC. Amino acids: CASSPSSGPYEQYF.

The genes are TRBV30 and TRBJ2-7; D ambiguous. V lost 5 bases and J lost 2, with 10 bases in between. Germline CDR1 reads GTSNPN; CDR2 reads SVGIG (reference sequence). The CDR3 totals 12 residues. CDR3 region: CAWESKTYEQYF. Here the CDR3 DNA reads TGTGCCTGGGAAAGCAAGACCTACGAGCAGTACTTC.

The rearrangement uses TRBV6-6 and TRBJ2-1, with 8 bases fitting TRBD2. CDR1 and CDR2 from the germline V gene are MNHNY and SVGAGI (reference sequence). CDR3 length: 15 amino acids. The V gene end was trimmed by 4 bases and the J gene end by 6 bases; junction bases not matched to a gene: 8. The CDR3 is CASSSQGRGGNEQFF. Written as DNA, the CDR3 is TGTGCCAGCAGTTCCCAGGGACGGGGGGGCAATGAGCAGTTCTTC.

In the case of this clone: One junction end does not reproduce the germline sequence, and a read error may be involved. CDR3 residues: CASSPGTGGGFGNTEDFF. CDR3 coding DNA: TGTGCCAGCTCACCGGGGACAGGGGGAGGTTTTGGGAACACTGAAGATTTCTTT. The gene calls are TRBV18 and TRBJ1-1; TRBD1 matches at 11 bases. The CDR3 is 18 residues long. CDR1 KGHSH and CDR2 LQKENI come from the germline V gene. Filled out from reference TRBV18 and TRBJ1-1, the complete variable domain reads NAGVMQNPRHLVRRRGQEARLRCSPMKGHSHVYWYRQLPEEGLKFMVYLQKENIIDESGMPKERFSAEFPKEGPSILRIQQVVRGDSAAYFCASSPGTGGGFGNTEDFFGQGTRLTVV.